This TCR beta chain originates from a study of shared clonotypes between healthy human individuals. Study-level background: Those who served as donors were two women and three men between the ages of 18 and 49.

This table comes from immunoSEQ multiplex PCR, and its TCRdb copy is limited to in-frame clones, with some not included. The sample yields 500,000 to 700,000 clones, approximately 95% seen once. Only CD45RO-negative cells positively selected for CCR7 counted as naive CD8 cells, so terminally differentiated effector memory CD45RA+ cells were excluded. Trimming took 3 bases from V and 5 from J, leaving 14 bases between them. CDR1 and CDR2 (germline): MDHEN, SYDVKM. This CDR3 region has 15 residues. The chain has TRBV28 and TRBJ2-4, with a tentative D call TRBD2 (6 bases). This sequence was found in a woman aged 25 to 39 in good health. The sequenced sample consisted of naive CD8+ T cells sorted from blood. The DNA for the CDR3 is TGTGCCAGCAGTTTGGCGTGGAGGGGCGAAAACATTCAGTACTTC. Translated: CASSLAWRGENIQYF.